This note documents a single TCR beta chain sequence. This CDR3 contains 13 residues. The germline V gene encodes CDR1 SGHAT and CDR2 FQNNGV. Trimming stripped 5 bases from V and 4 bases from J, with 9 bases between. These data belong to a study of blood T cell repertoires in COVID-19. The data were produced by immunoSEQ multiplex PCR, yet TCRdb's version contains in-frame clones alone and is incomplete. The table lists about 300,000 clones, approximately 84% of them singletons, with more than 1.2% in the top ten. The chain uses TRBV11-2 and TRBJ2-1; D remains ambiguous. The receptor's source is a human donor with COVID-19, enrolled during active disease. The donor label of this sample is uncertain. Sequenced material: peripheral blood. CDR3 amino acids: CASSPGYYNEQFF. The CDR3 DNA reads TGTGCCAGCAGCCCAGGCTATTACAATGAGCAGTTCTTC. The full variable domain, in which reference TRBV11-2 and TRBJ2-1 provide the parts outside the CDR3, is EAGVAQSPRYKIIEKRQSVAFWCNPISGHATLYWYQQILGQGPKLLIQFQNNGVVDDSQLPKDRFSAERLKGVDSTLKIQPAKLEDSAVYLCASSPGYYNEQFFGPGTRLTVL.